Given below is one TCR beta chain in context. TCRdb reanalysed the RT-PCR reads using MiXCR and keeps one entry per CDR3 protein. The sample yields more than 600,000 distinct CDR3 sequences, more than 13% seen once. Trimming took 4 bases from V and 10 from J, leaving 16 bases between them. The CDR3 loop spans 13 amino acids. Per germline, CDR1 SGHNT and CDR2 YYREEE (reference sequence). V gene TRBV5-4 combines with J gene TRBJ2-3; D is perhaps TRBD2 (6 bases). The clonotype originates from a female donor in good health, serving as a healthy control. The specimen was memory CD4+ T cells from blood. As DNA, the CDR3 is TGTGCCAGCAGCCCGGACACGGGAGACCCGCAGTATTTT. It specifies CASSPDTGDPQYF.